The 18 T cell receptor beta chains given below trace back to one sample, sequenced in a study of blood T cells in healthy people across ages. The authors ran a second PCR of about 7 to 11 cycles using a sample-barcoded 5' primer and a J-beta primer mix. Each CDR3 protein gets one entry after TCRdb re-called the 5' RACE reads with MiXCR. The sample shows hundreds of thousands of distinct CDR3 sequences, 20% to 25% of them seen only once. Sample: blood. The receptors derive from a man between 65 and 85 years old in good health.

This clonotype was picked up a small number of times. This chain uses TRBV2 with TRBJ2-3; D possibly matches TRBD1 or TRBD2 (6 bases each). The germline V and J ends were trimmed by 2 bases and 4 bases, with 16 bases remaining between them. There are 16 residues in the CDR3. Germline lookup yields CDR1 SNHLY and CDR2 FYNNEI. The CDR3 DNA reads TGTGCCAGCAGTGAATGGGGGGCTCCCACACCAGATACGCAGTATTTT. This gives the protein CASSEWGAPTPDTQYF.

This clonotype has a handful of counts. The DNA for the CDR3 is TGTGCCAGCAGCTTGGGGGCAGAGACAGCCAAAAACATTCAGTACTTC. The encoded protein is CASSLGAETAKNIQYF. V gene TRBV5-5 combines with J gene TRBJ2-4; D remains ambiguous. V was trimmed by 0 bases and J by 0 bases, leaving 10 bases between them. Germline V gene sequence: CDR1 SGHKS, CDR2 YYEKEE (reference sequence). The length of the CDR3 is 16 residues.

This rearrangement joins TRBV6-1 to TRBJ1-4; possibly TRBD1 for D (5 bases). The germline CDR1 and CDR2 sequences are MNHNS and SASEGT. The CDR3 loop spans 15 amino acids. Trimming pared 7 bases from V and 0 bases from J, leaving 12 bases between. The CDR3 DNA sequence: TGTGCCAGCAACCCAAGACAGACAACTAATGAAAAACTGTTTTTT. Translation gives CASNPRQTTNEKLFF.

The chain couples TRBV27 to TRBJ2-1, with 10 bases matching TRBD2. Germline CDR1 reads MNHEY; CDR2 reads SMNVEV (reference sequence). The CDR3 sequence is 14 residues long. V dropped 6 bases and J dropped 3; count of bases not matched to a gene: 2. The CDR3 spells CASRGLAIYNEQFF. The CDR3 DNA is TGTGCCAGCAGGGGACTAGCGATCTACAATGAGCAGTTCTTC.

The V and J genes are TRBV5-1 and TRBJ2-3; 14 nucleotides align to TRBD2. The CDR3 is 17 amino acids. V trimming: 4 bases; J trimming: 4 bases; junction bases outside the gene matches: 8. Germline V gives CDR1 SGHRS, CDR2 YFSETQ. The CDR3 spells CASSLGTSGSLADTQYF. Written as DNA, the CDR3 is TGCGCCAGCAGCCTCGGGACTAGCGGGAGTCTCGCAGATACGCAGTATTTT.

The chain joins TRBV29-1 to TRBJ2-7; D unresolved. Deletions cut 4 bases from V and 10 bases from J, with 17 bases between. CDR1 is SQVTM, CDR2 ANQGSEA, per germline. The CDR3 covers 12 residues. The chain's CDR3 is CSVVTAPDSQYF. In DNA, the CDR3 is TGCAGCGTTGTGACGGCGCCAGACTCTCAGTACTTC.

This clonotype was recorded a few times. The chain recombines TRBV12-3 or TRBV12-4 with TRBJ2-1, with 9 bases fitting TRBD2. Unmatched junction bases numbered 13, after V lost 1 base and J lost 9 bases. This CDR3 comprises 17 residues. CDR3 DNA sequence: TGTGCCAGCAGTTTAGGGGGTAGCGGGAGCGCCTTCGGTGAGCAGTTCTTC. It yields the protein CASSLGGSGSAFGEQFF.

This chain links TRBV29-1 with TRBJ2-5; maybe TRBD2 (5 bases). The germline gives CDR1 SQVTM, CDR2 ANQGSEA. The CDR3 has 13 amino acids. Trimming took off 0 bases at V and 5 bases at J, with 10 bases between the two ends. The chain's CDR3 is CSVEDGRGETQYF. CDR3 bases: TGCAGCGTTGAAGACGGGCGAGGGGAGACCCAGTACTTC.

This clonotype came up a few times. The junction differs from germline at one of its ends, possibly a read error. This chain uses TRBV6-5 with TRBJ2-5; D is unresolved. This CDR3 region has 17 residues. Germline V lookup: CDR1 MNHEY, CDR2 SVGAGI. CDR3 sequence reads: CASSYMKGTRSHNEQLF. The CDR3 nucleotides read TGTGCCAGCAGTTACATGAAAGGAACCCGCTCCCACAATGAGCAGCTCTTC.

The sample holds a few counts of this clonotype. This sequence joins TRBV29-1 and TRBJ2-2; 16 nucleotides agree with TRBD2. Looked up from germline, CDR1 is SQVTM and CDR2 is ANQGSEA. The CDR3 runs to 18 residues. V dropped 8 bases and J dropped 0; count of bases not matched to a gene: 9. The CDR3 protein is CSIAGTSGRASNTGELFF. In nucleotides, the CDR3 is TGCAGCATCGCGGGGACTAGCGGGAGGGCCTCGAACACCGGGGAGCTGTTTTTT.

This clonotype appeared a few times. This chain connects TRBV27 to TRBJ2-7; D may be TRBD1 (6 bases). The ends were cut back, 4 bases at V and 2 bases at J, with 18 bases in the middle. The CDR3 sequence is 16 residues long. Germline assignment: CDR1 MNHEY and CDR2 SMNVEV (reference sequence). The CDR3 DNA follows: TGTGCCAGCAGTTCCCGATTTAGCAACAGGGCCTACGAGCAGTACTTC. Its protein product is CASSSRFSNRAYEQYF.

Ten or more counts support this clonotype. This chain uses TRBV20-1 with TRBJ1-5; D call uncertain. CDR1 is DFQATT, CDR2 SNEGSKA, per germline (reference sequence). Between the trimmed V and J ends, which lost 3 bases and 2 bases, there was a span of 5 bases. The CDR3 totals 12 residues. The CDR3 DNA reads as TGCAGTGCTAGTTTGGGCAATCAGCCCCAGCATTTT. It translates to CSASLGNQPQHF.

This clonotype was observed a handful of times. The chain links TRBV6-2 or TRBV6-3 to TRBJ2-1; 11 positions agree with TRBD2. Trimming removed 7 bases from V and 15 bases from J; junction bases left unmatched: 11. Germline CDR1 is MNHEY and CDR2 is SVGEGT. The CDR3 has 13 amino acids. The DNA of the CDR3 is TGTGCCAGCACCCTGACTAGCGGGACTCCCTGGTTCTTC. It codes for CASTLTSGTPWFF.

This clonotype was seen only a few times. A much larger clone lies a single base off, so this may be a read error. CDR3: CASSFSGGTGELFF. The CDR3 region has the DNA TGTGCCAGCAGTTTCTCTGGCGGGACCGGGGAGCTGTTTTTT. The chain links TRBV2 to TRBJ2-2, with TRBD2 as a possible D gene (5 bases). Between the trimmed V and J ends, which lost 5 bases and 5 bases, there was a span of 12 bases. CDR3 length: 14 amino acids. Germline CDR1 and CDR2: SNHLY and FYNNEI.

V is TRBV6-5 and J is TRBJ1-2, with a possible D match to TRBD1 (5 bases). The V gene lost 2 bases and the J gene lost 4 bases, with 17 bases spanning the gap. The CDR3 contains 16 residues. CDR1 MNHEY and CDR2 SVGAGI come from the germline V gene. This CDR3 reads CASSYEGTGRSYGYTF. The DNA for the CDR3 is TGTGCCAGCAGTTACGAGGGGACGGGGCGATCCTATGGCTACACCTTC.

The rearrangement uses TRBV3-1 and TRBJ2-3; 8 bases line up with TRBD2. CDR3 length: 15 residues. Germline V gives CDR1 LGHDT, CDR2 YNNKEL (reference sequence). V lost 0 bases and J lost 1; bases outside the gene matches: 0. The CDR3 DNA is TGTGCCAGCAGCCAAGAGGGACTAGGCACAGATACGCAGTATTTT. It is translated as CASSQEGLGTDTQYF.

This clonotype was picked up a small number of times. The chain links TRBV28 to TRBJ2-4, with a tentative D call TRBD1 (5 bases). The V end lost 3 bases, the J end lost 0 bases, and 9 bases lay between the germline ends. This CDR3 region has 15 residues. Germline V gene sequence: CDR1 MDHEN, CDR2 SYDVKM. The CDR3 DNA is TGTGCCAGCAGTTTGGGGCAACTAGCCAAAAACATTCAGTACTTC. Protein: CASSLGQLAKNIQYF.

This clonotype was seen more than once but under ten times. The chain is built from TRBV2 and TRBJ2-5; 9 nucleotides line up with TRBD1. The CDR3 length is 11 residues. V lost 10 bases to trimming and J lost 8 bases; unmatched junction nucleotides: 5. Germline CDR1 and CDR2: SNHLY and FYNNEI. The CDR3 loop reads CATGQGHTQYF. CDR3 coding DNA: TGTGCCACCGGACAGGGGCATACCCAGTACTTC.